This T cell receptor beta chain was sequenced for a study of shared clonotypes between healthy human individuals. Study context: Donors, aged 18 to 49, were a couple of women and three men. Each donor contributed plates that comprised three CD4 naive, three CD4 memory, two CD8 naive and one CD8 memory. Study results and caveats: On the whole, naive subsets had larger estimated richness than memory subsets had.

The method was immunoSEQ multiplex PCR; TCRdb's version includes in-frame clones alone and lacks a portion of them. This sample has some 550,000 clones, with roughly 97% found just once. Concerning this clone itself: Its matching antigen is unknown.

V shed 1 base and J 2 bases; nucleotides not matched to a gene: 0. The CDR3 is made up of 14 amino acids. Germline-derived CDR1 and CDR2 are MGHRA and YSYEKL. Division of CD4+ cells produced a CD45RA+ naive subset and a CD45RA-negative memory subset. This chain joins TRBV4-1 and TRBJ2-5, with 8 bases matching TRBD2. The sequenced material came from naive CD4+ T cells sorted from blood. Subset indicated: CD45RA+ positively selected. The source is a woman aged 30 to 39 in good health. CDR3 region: CASSQAGGQETQYF. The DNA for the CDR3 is TGCGCCAGCAGCCAAGCGGGGGGGCAAGAGACCCAGTACTTC.